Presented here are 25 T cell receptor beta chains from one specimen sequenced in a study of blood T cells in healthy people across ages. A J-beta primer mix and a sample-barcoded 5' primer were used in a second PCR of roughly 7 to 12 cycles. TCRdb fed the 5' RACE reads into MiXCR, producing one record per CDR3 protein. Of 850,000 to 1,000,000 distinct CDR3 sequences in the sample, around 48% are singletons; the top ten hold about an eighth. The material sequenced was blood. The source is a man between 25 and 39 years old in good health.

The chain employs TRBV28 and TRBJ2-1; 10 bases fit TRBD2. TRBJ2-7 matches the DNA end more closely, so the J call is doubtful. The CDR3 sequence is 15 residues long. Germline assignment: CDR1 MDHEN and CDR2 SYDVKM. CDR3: CASKFLAGVYNEQYF. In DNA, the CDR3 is TGTGCCAGCAAATTTCTAGCGGGGGTGTACAATGAGCAGTACTTC.

The CDR3 nucleotides read TGTGCCAGCAGACCCCAGGTGGAGGCGAACAATGAGCAGTTCTTC. Its protein is CASRPQVEANNEQFF. The V gene is TRBV7-2, the J gene TRBJ2-1; D is perhaps TRBD2 (5 bases). Germline loops: CDR1 SGHTA, CDR2 FQGNSA. There are 15 residues in the CDR3. Trimming shortened V by 6 bases and J by 5 bases, and 17 bases separated the two germline ends.

CDR3 residues: CASSLSVTSTDTQYF. As DNA, the CDR3 is TGCGCCAGCAGCTTGTCGGTGACTAGCACAGATACGCAGTATTTT. V gene TRBV5-1 combines with J gene TRBJ2-3, with D unresolved. V dropped 1 base and J dropped 0 bases, with 9 bases sitting between them. Germline values: CDR1 SGHRS, CDR2 YFSETQ. The CDR3 spans 15 residues. The variable domain in full, with the rest retrieved from reference TRBV5-1 and TRBJ2-3, is KAGVTQTPRYLIKTRGQQVTLSCSPISGHRSVSWYQQTPGQGLQFLFEYFSETQRNKGNFPGRFSGRQFSNSRSEMNVSTLELGDSALYLCASSLSVTSTDTQYFGPGTRLTVL.

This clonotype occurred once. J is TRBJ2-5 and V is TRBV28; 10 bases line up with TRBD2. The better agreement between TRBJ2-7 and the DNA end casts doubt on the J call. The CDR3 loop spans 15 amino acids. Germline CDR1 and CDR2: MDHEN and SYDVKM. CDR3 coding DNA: TGTGCCAGCAGTTCGTCTAGCGGGGGATTCTACGAGCAGTACTTC. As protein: CASSSSSGGFYEQYF.

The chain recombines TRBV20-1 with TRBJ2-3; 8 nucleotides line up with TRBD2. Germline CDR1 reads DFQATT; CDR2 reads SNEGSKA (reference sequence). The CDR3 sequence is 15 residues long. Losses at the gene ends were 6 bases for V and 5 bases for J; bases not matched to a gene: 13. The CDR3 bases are TGCAGTGCGGGGTCAGCGGGAGTTGTAAAAGATACGCAGTATTTT. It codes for CSAGSAGVVKDTQYF.

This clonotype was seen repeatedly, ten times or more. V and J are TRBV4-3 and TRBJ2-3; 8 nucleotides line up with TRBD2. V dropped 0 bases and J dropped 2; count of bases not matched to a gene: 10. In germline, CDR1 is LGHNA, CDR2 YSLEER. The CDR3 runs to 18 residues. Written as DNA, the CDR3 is TGCGCCAGCAGCCAAGATCGGCTTGCGGGGGGTTTCACAGATACGCAGTATTTT. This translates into CASSQDRLAGGFTDTQYF.

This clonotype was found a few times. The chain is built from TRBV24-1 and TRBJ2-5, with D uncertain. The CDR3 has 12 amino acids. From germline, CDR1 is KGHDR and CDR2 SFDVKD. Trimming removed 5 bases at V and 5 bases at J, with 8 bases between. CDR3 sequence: CATSASRETQYF. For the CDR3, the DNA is TGTGCCACCAGTGCGAGCCGCGAGACCCAGTACTTC.

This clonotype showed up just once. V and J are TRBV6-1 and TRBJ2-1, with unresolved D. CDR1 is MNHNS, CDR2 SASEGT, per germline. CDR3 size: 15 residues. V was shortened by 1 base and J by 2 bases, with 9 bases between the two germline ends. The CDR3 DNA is TGTGCCAGCAGTGAAGGTCAACCCACCTACAATGAGCAGTTCTTC. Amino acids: CASSEGQPTYNEQFF.

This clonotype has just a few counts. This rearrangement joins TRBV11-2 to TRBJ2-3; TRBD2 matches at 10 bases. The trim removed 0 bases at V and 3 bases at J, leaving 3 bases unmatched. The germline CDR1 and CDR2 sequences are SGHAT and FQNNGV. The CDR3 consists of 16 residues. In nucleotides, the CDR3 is TGTGCCAGCAGCTTAGAAGCGGGGGGGCCAACAGATACGCAGTATTTT. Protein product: CASSLEAGGPTDTQYF.

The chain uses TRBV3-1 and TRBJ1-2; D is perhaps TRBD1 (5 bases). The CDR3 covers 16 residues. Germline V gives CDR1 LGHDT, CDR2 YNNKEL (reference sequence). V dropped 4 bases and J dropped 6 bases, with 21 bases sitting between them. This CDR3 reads CASSLLLTQGVDGYTF. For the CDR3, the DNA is TGTGCCAGCAGCCTGCTACTTACCCAAGGGGTGGATGGCTACACCTTC.

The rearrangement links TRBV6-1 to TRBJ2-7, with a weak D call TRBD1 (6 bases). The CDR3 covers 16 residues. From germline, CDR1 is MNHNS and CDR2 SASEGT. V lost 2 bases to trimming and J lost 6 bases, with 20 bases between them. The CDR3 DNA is TGTGCCAGCAGTGAAATACCGGTGGGGCAGGGGCGCGAGCAGTACTTC. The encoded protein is CASSEIPVGQGREQYF.

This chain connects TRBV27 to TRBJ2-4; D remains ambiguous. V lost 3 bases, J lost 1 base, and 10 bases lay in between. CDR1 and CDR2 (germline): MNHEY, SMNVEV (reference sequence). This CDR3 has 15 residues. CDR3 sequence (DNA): TGTGCCAGCAGTTTGGTGGGGATGGCCAAAAACATTCAGTACTTC. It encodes CASSLVGMAKNIQYF.

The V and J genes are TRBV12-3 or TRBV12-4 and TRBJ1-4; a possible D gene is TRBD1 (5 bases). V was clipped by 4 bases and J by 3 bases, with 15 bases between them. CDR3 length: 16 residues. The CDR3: CASSSPMGRANEKLFF. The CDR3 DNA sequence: TGTGCCAGCAGTTCCCCCATGGGGCGGGCTAATGAAAAACTGTTTTTT.

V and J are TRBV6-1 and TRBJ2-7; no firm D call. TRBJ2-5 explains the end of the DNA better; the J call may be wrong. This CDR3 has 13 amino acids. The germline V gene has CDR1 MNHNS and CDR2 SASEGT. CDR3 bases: TGTGCCAGCAGTGGCCGCGGATGGGAGACCCAGTACTTC. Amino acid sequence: CASSGRGWETQYF.

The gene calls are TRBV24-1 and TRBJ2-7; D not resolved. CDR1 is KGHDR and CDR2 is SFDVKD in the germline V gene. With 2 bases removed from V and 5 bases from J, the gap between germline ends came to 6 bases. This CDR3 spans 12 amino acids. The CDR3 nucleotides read TGTGCCACCAGTGATTACCGCCACGAGCAGTACTTC. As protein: CATSDYRHEQYF.

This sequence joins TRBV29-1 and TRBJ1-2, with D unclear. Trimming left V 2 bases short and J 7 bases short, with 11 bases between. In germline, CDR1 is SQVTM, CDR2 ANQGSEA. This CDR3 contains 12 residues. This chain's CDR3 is CSVEPAPAGYTF. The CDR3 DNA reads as TGCAGCGTTGAACCTGCCCCAGCTGGCTACACCTTC.

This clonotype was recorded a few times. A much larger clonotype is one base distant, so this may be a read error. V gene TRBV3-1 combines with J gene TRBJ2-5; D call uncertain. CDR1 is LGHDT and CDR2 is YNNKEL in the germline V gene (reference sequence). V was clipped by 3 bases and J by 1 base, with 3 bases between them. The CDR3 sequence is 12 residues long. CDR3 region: CASSQSQETQYF. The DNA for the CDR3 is TGTGCCAGCAGCCAGAGCCAAGAGACCCAGTACTTC.

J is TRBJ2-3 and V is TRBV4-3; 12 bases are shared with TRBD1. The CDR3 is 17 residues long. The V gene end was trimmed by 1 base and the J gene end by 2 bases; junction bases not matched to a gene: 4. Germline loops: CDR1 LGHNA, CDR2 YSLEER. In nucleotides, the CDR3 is TGCGCCAGCAGCCAAGCCCGGGACAGGGGGCTCACAGATACGCAGTATTTT. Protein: CASSQARDRGLTDTQYF.

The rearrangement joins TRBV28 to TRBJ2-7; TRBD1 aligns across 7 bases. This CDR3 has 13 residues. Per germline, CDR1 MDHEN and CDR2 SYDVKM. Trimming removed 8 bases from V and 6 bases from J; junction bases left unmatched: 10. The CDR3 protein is CASAETGAGEQYF. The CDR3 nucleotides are TGTGCCAGCGCAGAAACAGGGGCGGGCGAGCAGTACTTC. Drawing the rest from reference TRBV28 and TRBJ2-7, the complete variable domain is DVKVTQSSRYLVKRTGEKVFLECVQDMDHENMFWYRQDPGLGLRLIYFSYDVKMKEKGDIPEGYSVSREKKERFSLILESASTNQTSMYLCASAETGAGEQYFGPGTRLTVT.

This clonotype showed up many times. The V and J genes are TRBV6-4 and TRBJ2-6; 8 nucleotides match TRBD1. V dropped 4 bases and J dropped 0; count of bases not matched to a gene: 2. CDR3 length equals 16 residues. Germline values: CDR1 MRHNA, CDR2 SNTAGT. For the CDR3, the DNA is TGTGCCAGCAGTGGGACAGGGAGCTCTGGGGCCAACGTCCTGACTTTC. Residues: CASSGTGSSGANVLTF.

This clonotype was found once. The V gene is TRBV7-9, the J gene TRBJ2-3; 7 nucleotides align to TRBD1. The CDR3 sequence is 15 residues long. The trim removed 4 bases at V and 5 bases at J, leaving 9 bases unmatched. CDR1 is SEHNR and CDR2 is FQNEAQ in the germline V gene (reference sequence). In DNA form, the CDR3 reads TGTGCCAGCAGCTCGAGGGACAGTTACGGAGATACGCAGTATTTT. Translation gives CASSSRDSYGDTQYF.

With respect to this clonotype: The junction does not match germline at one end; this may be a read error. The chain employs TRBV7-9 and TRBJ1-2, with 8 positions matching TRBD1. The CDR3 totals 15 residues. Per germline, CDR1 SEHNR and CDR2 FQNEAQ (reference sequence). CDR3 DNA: TGTGCCAGCAGCCTGACGGACAGGGTCTACGATGGCCACACCTTC. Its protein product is CASSLTDRVYDGHTF.

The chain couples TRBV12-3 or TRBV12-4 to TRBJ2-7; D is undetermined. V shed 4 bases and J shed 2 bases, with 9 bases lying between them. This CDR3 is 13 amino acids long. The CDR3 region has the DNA TGTGCCAGCAGTTGGGCAGAGACCTACGAGCAGTACTTC. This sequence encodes CASSWAETYEQYF.

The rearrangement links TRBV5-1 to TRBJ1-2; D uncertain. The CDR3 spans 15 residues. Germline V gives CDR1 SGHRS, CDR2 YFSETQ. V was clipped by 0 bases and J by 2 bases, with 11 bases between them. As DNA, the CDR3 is TGCGCCAGCAGCTTGGATAGCAGGCCAAACTATGGCTACACCTTC. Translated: CASSLDSRPNYGYTF.

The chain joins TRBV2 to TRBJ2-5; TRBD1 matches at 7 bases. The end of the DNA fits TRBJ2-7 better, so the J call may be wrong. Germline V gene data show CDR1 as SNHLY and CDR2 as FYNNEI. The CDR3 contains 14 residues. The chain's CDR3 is CASSEGGQFYEQYF. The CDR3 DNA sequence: TGTGCCAGCAGTGAAGGGGGACAGTTCTACGAGCAGTACTTC.